A single sample is the source of the 12 T cell receptor beta chains below, sequenced in a study of CD8 T cells in Susac syndrome. With random hexamers, reverse transcription was performed on about 0.5 to 1 ug of RNA. One entry per CDR3 protein results from TCRdb running MiXCR on the immunoSEQ multiplex PCR reads. The sample contains 180,000 or so distinct CDR3 sequences, 90% to 95% of which appear only once. Sequenced material: CD4+ T cells from PBMCs. The source of these receptors is a human donor in good health.

J is TRBJ2-5 and V is TRBV23-1; D is tentatively TRBD1 or TRBD2 (6 bases each). TRBV23-1 is an ORF for which the function is uncertain. V was clipped by 6 bases and J by 5 bases, with 19 bases between them. The CDR3 covers 15 residues. DNA for the CDR3: TGCGCCAGCAGGTTGACAGGAGGGGTCGGGGAGACCCAGTACTTC. This translates into CASRLTGGVGETQYF.

V gene TRBV5-1 combines with J gene TRBJ2-7; 8 positions agree with TRBD1. Germline CDR1 is SGHRS and CDR2 is YFSETQ. The CDR3 loop spans 12 amino acids. V lost 2 bases to trimming and J lost 6 bases; unmatched junction nucleotides: 1. CDR3 loop: CASSFTGGEQYF. CDR3 in DNA: TGCGCCAGCAGCTTTACAGGGGGCGAGCAGTACTTC.

The rearrangement uses TRBV30 and TRBJ1-4, with D tentatively TRBD1 (5 bases). This CDR3 has 15 residues. CDR1 GTSNPN and CDR2 SVGIG come from the germline V gene (reference sequence). The germline V and J ends were trimmed by 1 base and 4 bases, with 13 bases remaining between them. In DNA form, the CDR3 reads TGTGCCTGGAGTGAGGGACCCGTTGATAATGAAAAACTGTTTTTT. It is translated as CAWSEGPVDNEKLFF.

The chain uses TRBV29-1 and TRBJ1-2; 7 nucleotides line up with TRBD1. The germline gives CDR1 SQVTM, CDR2 ANQGSEA. Unmatched junction bases numbered 6, after V lost 0 bases and J lost 2 bases. The CDR3 spans 15 residues. CDR3: CSVEDPGTVNYGYTF. CDR3 sequence (DNA): TGCAGCGTTGAAGATCCCGGGACAGTCAACTATGGCTACACCTTC. Combining the CDR3 with reference TRBV29-1 and TRBJ1-2 gives the whole variable domain SAVISQKPSRDICQRGTSLTIQCQVDSQVTMMFWYRQQPGQSLTLIATANQGSEATYESGFVIDKFPISRPNLTFSTLTVSNMSPEDSSIYLCSVEDPGTVNYGYTFGSGTRLTVV.

V and J are TRBV20-1 and TRBJ2-3; TRBD1 matches at 10 bases. The junction had 7 bases not matched to a gene; V was cut back by 1 base and J by 3 bases. The CDR3 has 16 residues. CDR1 DFQATT and CDR2 SNEGSKA come from the germline V gene (reference sequence). The CDR3 loop reads CSARAYRTGGTDTQYF. CDR3 DNA sequence: TGCAGTGCTAGAGCGTATCGGACAGGGGGTACAGATACGCAGTATTTT.

Written as DNA, the CDR3 is TGTGCCAGCAACACCGCCGGGGAGACCCAGTACTTC. Its protein product is CASNTAGETQYF. The gene calls are TRBV12-3 or TRBV12-4 and TRBJ2-5; the D is unclear. The CDR3 covers 12 residues. Trimming took 7 bases from V and 5 from J, leaving 11 bases between them.

This clonotype was picked up one time. The V and J genes are TRBV18 and TRBJ1-2; no reliable D call. The CDR3 sequence is 14 residues long. In germline, CDR1 is KGHSH, CDR2 LQKENI. The V end lost 9 bases, the J end lost 0 bases, and 14 bases lay between the germline ends. The CDR3 reads CASSPGETNYGYTF. As DNA, the CDR3 is TGTGCCAGTTCCCCGGGAGAAACTAACTATGGCTACACCTTC.

This clonotype has a handful of counts. This chain connects TRBV2 to TRBJ2-7, with D tentatively TRBD2 (6 bases). The V gene's germline CDR1 is SNHLY and CDR2 FYNNEI. Between the trimmed V and J ends, which lost 4 bases and 1 base, there was a span of 11 bases. The CDR3 totals 14 residues. The CDR3 is CASSVGEVSYEQYV. CDR3 coding DNA: TGTGCCAGCAGTGTCGGGGAGGTTTCCTACGAGCAGTACGTC.

The chain links TRBV24-1 to TRBJ2-2, with 15 nucleotides matching TRBD2. With 7 bases clipped from V and 7 bases from J, the junction kept 3 bases outside the gene matches. The V gene's germline CDR1 is KGHDR and CDR2 SFDVKD. This CDR3 comprises 15 residues. CDR3: CATRGLAGGNGELFF. CDR3 DNA: TGTGCCACCAGAGGACTAGCGGGAGGGAACGGGGAGCTGTTTTTT.

The chain recombines TRBV3-1 with TRBJ1-1; no clear D gene. In germline, CDR1 is LGHDT, CDR2 YNNKEL (reference sequence). CDR3 size: 13 residues. Deletions cut 6 bases from V and 7 bases from J, with 15 bases between. DNA of the CDR3: TGTGCCAGCAGACCCCCGGGTGTCGGTGAAGCTTTCTTT. Translation: CASRPPGVGEAFF.

The J gene is TRBJ1-4, the V gene TRBV29-1, with D maybe TRBD1 (5 bases). The CDR3 sequence is 13 residues long. Between the trimmed V and J ends, which lost 7 bases and 8 bases, there was a span of 17 bases. The germline CDR1 and CDR2 sequences are SQVTM and ANQGSEA. The CDR3 DNA reads as TGCAGCGCTGGAATTGGGACGGTCGAAAAACTGTTTTTT. Protein product: CSAGIGTVEKLFF. The complete variable domain, with remaining parts taken from reference TRBV29-1 and TRBJ1-4, reads SAVISQKPSRDICQRGTSLTIQCQVDSQVTMMFWYRQQPGQSLTLIATANQGSEATYESGFVIDKFPISRPNLTFSTLTVSNMSPEDSSIYLCSAGIGTVEKLFFGSGTQLSVL.

The J gene is TRBJ2-3, the V gene TRBV5-6, with 7 nucleotides matching TRBD2. Trimming at V came to 1 base and at J to 4 bases, leaving 6 bases not matched to a gene. This CDR3 is built from 15 residues. Germline CDR1 is SGHDT and CDR2 is YYEEEE. CDR3 protein: CASSLYGLGSDTQYF. The DNA for the CDR3 is TGTGCCAGCAGCTTGTACGGACTAGGCTCAGATACGCAGTATTTT.